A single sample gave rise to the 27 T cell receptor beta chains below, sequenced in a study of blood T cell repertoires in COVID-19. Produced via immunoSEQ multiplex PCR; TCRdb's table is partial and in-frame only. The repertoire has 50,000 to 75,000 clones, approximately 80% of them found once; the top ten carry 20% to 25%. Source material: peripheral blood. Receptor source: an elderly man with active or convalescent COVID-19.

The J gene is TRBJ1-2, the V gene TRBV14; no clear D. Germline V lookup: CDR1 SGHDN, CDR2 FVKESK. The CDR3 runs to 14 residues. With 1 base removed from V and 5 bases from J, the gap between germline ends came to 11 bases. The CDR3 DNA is TGTGCCAGCAGCCAAGGGGAGGGCGCATATGGCTACACCTTC. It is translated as CASSQGEGAYGYTF.

CDR3 protein: CASSQDPWVAGMYEQYF. For the CDR3, the DNA is TGCGCCAGCAGCCAAGACCCTTGGGTAGCGGGAATGTACGAGCAGTACTTC. This chain uses TRBV4-3 with TRBJ2-7, with 8 bases lining up with TRBD2. V shed 0 bases, J shed 4 bases, and the junction held 11 bases outside the gene matches. The germline gives CDR1 LGHNA, CDR2 YSLEER. The CDR3 sequence is 17 residues long.

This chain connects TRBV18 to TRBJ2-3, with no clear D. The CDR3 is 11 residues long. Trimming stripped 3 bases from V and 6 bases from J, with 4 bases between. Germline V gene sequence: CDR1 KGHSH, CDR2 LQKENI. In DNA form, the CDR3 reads TGTGCCAGCTCACCGGAGGATACGCAGTATTTT. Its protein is CASSPEDTQYF.

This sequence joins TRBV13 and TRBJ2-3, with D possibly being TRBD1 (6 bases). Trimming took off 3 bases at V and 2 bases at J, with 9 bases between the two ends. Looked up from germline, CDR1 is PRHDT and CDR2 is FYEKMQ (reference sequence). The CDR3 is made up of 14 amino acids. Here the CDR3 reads CASSFRGSTDTQYF. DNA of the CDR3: TGTGCCAGCAGCTTCAGGGGCTCCACAGATACGCAGTATTTT.

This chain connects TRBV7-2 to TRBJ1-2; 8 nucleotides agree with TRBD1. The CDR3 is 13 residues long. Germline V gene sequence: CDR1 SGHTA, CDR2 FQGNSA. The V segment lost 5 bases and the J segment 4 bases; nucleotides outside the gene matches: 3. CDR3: CASSAGQGYGYTF. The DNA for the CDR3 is TGTGCCAGCAGCGCCGGACAGGGCTATGGCTACACCTTC.

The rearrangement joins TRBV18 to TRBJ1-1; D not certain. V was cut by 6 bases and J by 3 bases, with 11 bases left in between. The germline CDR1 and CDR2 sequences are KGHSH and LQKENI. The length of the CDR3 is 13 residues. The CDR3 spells CASSVRTDTEAFF. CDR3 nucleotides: TGTGCCAGCTCCGTTCGAACAGACACTGAAGCTTTCTTT.

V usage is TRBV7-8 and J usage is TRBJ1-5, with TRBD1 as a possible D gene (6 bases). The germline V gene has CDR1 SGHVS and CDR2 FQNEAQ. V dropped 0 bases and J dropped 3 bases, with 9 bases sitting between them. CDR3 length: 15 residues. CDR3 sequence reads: CASSLAGGINQPQHF. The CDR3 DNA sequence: TGTGCCAGCAGCTTAGCAGGGGGAATCAATCAGCCCCAGCATTTT.

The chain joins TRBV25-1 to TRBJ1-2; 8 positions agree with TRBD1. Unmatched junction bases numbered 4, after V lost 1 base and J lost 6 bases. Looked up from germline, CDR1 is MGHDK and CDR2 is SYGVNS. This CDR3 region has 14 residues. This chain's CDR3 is CASSESQGAHGYTF. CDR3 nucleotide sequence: TGTGCCAGCAGTGAATCCCAGGGGGCACATGGCTACACCTTC.

For the CDR3, the DNA is TGCGCCAGCAGCGTAAGCGGGACCTTCTCCTACGAGCAGTACTTC. Translating it yields CASSVSGTFSYEQYF. This chain links TRBV5-1 with TRBJ2-7; 7 nucleotides align to TRBD2. V gave up 4 bases and J gave up 0 bases; unmatched junction bases: 7. CDR1 and CDR2 (germline): SGHRS, YFSETQ. The CDR3 runs 15 residues.

The CDR3 region has the DNA TGCGCCAGCAGCCCTGGGGGTAGCGGGAGTCGAAATGAGCAGTTCTTC. It is translated as CASSPGGSGSRNEQFF. The chain joins TRBV4-3 to TRBJ2-1, with TRBD2 matching 9 bases. CDR3 length equals 16 residues. Trimming cost V 4 bases and J 7 bases; bases outside gene matches: 11. CDR1 LGHNA and CDR2 YSLEER come from the germline V gene.

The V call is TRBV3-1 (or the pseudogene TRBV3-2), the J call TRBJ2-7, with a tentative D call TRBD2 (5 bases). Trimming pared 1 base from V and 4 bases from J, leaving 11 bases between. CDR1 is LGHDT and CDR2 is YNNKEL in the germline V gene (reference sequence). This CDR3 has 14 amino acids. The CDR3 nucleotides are TGTGCCAGCAGCCAAGGGGATCGGAGGTACGAGCAGTACTTC. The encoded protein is CASSQGDRRYEQYF.

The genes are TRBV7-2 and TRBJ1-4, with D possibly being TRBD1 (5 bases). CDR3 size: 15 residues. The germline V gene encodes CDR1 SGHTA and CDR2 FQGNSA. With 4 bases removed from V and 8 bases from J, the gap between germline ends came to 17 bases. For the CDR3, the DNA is TGTGCCAGCAGCTACCAGGGAGGGTTTGGGGAAAAACTGTTTTTT. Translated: CASSYQGGFGEKLFF.

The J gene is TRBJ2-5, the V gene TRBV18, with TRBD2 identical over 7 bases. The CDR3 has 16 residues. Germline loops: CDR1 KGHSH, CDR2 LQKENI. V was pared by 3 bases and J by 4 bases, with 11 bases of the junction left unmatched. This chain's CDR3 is CASSPFQGGPGETQYF. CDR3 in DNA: TGTGCCAGCTCACCCTTTCAGGGAGGGCCAGGAGAGACCCAGTACTTC. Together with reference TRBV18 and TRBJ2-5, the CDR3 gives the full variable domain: NAGVMQNPRHLVRRRGQEARLRCSPMKGHSHVYWYRQLPEEGLKFMVYLQKENIIDESGMPKERFSAEFPKEGPSILRIQQVVRGDSAAYFCASSPFQGGPGETQYFGPGTRLLVL.

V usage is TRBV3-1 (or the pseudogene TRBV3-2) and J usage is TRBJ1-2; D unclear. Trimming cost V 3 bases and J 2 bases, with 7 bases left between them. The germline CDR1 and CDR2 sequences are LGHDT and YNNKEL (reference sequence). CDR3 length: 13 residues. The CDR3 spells CASSQNTNYGYTF. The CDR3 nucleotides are TGTGCCAGCAGCCAGAACACCAACTATGGCTACACCTTC.

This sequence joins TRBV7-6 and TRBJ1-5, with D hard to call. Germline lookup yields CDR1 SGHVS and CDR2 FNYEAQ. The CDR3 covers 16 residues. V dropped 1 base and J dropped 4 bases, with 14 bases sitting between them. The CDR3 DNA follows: TGTGCCAGCAGCTTAGGAGCCGGGAGTGGGAATCAGCCCCAGCATTTT. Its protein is CASSLGAGSGNQPQHF.

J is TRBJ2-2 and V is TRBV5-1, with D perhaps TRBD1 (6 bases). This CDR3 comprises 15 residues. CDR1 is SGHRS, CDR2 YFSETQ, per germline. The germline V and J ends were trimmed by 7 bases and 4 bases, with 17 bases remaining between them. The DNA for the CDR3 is TGCGCCAGCGGGGACACCCAGACGGGCACCGGGGAGCTGTTTTTT. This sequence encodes CASGDTQTGTGELFF.

The CDR3 reads CASSQEQKTGELFF. CDR3 in DNA: TGTGCCAGCAGCCAAGAACAGAAAACCGGGGAGCTGTTTTTT. This chain connects TRBV3-1 (or the pseudogene TRBV3-2) to TRBJ2-2; no firm D call. CDR1 is LGHDT and CDR2 is YNNKEL in the germline V gene (reference sequence). The CDR3 consists of 14 residues. V was trimmed by 0 bases and J by 5 bases, leaving 7 bases between them.

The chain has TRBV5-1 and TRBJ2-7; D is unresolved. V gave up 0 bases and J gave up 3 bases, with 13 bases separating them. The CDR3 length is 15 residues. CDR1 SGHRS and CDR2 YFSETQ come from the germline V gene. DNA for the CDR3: TGCGCCAGCAGCTTGGGTGCAGGAACAATCTACGAGCAGTACTTC. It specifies CASSLGAGTIYEQYF.

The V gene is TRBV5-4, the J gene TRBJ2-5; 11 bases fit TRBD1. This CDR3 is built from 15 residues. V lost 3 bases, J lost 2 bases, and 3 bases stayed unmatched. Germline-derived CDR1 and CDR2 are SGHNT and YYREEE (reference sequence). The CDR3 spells CASSSGQGAQETQYF. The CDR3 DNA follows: TGTGCCAGCAGCTCCGGACAGGGGGCACAAGAGACCCAGTACTTC.

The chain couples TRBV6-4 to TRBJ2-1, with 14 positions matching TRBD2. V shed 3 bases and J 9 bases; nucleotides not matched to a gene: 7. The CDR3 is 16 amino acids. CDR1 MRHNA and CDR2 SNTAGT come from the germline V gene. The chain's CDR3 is CASSDGTSGRISEQFF. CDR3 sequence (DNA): TGTGCCAGCAGTGATGGGACTAGCGGGAGAATCAGTGAGCAGTTCTTC.

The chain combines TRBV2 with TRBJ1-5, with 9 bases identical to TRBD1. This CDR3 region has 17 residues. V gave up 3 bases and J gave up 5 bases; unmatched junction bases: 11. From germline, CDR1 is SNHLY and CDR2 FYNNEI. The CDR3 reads CASSESTGTGSDQPQHF. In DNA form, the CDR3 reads TGTGCCAGCAGTGAGAGCACCGGGACAGGGTCTGATCAGCCCCAGCATTTT.

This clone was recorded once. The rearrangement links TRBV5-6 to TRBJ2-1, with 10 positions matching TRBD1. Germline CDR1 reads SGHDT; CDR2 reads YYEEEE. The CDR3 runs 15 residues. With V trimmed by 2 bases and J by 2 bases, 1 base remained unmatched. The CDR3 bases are TGTGCCAGCAGCTTTGGGACAGGGGCCTACAATGAGCAGTTCTTC. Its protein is CASSFGTGAYNEQFF. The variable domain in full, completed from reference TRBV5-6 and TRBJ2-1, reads DAGVTQSPTHLIKTRGQQVTLRCSPKSGHDTVSWYQQALGQGPQFIFQYYEEEERQRGNFPDRFSGHQFPNYSSELNVNALLLGDSALYLCASSFGTGAYNEQFFGPGTRLTVL.

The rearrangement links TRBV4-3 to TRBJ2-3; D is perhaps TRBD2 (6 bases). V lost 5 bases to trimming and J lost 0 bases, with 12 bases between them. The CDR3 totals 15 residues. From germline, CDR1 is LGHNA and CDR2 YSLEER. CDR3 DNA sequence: TGCGCCAGCAGCTCCCGGGGGAGTAGCACAGATACGCAGTATTTT. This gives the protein CASSSRGSSTDTQYF.

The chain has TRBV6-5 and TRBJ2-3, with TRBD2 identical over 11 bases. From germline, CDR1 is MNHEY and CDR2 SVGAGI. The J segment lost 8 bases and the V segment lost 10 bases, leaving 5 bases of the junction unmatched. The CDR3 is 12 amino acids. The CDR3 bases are TGTGCCACCGGGACTAGCGGTCCTACGCAGTATTTT. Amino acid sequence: CATGTSGPTQYF.

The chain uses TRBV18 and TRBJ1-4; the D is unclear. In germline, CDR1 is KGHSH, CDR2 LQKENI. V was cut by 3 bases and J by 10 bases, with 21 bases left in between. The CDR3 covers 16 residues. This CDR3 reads CASSPQQLRHSGKLFF. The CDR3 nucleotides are TGTGCCAGCTCACCTCAACAACTCCGACACAGTGGAAAACTGTTTTTT.

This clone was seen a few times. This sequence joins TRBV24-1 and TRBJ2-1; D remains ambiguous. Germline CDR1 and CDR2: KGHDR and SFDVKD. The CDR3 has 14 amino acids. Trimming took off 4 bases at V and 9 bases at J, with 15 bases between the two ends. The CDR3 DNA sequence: TGTGCCACCAGTGACTCCCGAGACTCGCTTGAGCAGTTCTTC. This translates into CATSDSRDSLEQFF.

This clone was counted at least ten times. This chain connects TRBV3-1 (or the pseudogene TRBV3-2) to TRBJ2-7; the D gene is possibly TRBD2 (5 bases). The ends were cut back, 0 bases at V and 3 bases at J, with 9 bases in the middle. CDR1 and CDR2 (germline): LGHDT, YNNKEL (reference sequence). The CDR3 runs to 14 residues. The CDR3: CASSQDLGVYEQYF. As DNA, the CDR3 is TGTGCCAGCAGCCAAGATCTCGGGGTCTACGAGCAGTACTTC.